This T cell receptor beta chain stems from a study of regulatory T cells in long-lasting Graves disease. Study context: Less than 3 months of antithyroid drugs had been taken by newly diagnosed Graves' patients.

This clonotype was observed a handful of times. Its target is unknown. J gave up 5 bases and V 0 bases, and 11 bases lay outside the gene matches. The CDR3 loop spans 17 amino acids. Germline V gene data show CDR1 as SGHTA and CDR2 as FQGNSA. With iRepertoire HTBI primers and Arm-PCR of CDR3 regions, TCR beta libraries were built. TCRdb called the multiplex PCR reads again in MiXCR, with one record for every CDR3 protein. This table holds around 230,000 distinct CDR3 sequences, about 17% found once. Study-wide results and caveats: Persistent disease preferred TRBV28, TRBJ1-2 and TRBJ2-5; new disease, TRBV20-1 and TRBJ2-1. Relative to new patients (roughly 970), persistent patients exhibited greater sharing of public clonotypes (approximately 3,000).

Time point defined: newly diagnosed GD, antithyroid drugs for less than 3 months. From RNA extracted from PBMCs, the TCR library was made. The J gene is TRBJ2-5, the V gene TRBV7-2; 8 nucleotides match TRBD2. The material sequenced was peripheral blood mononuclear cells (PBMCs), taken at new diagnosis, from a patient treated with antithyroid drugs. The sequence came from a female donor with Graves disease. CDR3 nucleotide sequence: TGTGCCAGCAGCTTAGCGGCGCTAGCGGGTATATGGGAGACCCAGTACTTC. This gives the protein CASSLAALAGIWETQYF.